The clone carrying this T cell receptor (beta chain) occurred many times. There are 15 residues in the CDR3. CDR1 is MDHEN and CDR2 is SYDVKM in the germline V gene. With 5 bases removed from V and 2 bases from J, the gap between germline ends came to 15 bases. These data belong to a study of regulatory T cells in long-lasting Graves disease. CDR3-region Arm-PCR and iRepertoire HTBI primers produced the TCR beta libraries. TCRdb used MiXCR to reprocess the multiplex PCR reads, holding one entry per CDR3 protein. The sample gives fewer than 500,000 distinct CDR3 sequences, 15% to 20% of which show up once; 9.5% to 15% is in the top ten. Time point of the sample: newly diagnosed GD, antithyroid drugs for less than 3 months. PBMC-derived RNA was used for the TCR library. These same records also appear under a second study, on T cells in Graves' hyperthyroidism and ophthalmopathy. Per that paper: Uncontrolled infection, other autoimmune disease, pregnancy or lactation led to exclusion.

This TCR was recovered from a middle-aged man with Graves disease. The specimen was peripheral blood mononuclear cells (PBMCs), collected at new diagnosis, from a patient treated with antithyroid drugs. The chain is built from TRBV28 and TRBJ2-5; perhaps TRBD2 as D (5 bases). CDR3 DNA sequence: TGTGCCAGCAGTCCCTCATTCGGGGTGCAAGAGACCCAGTACTTC. It codes for CASSPSFGVQETQYF.